A selection of T cell receptor beta chains follows, all from one sample in a study of chemoradiotherapy in HPV16-positive cancers. This table comes from immunoSEQ multiplex PCR, and its TCRdb copy is limited to in-frame clones, with some not included. The table includes some 3,300 clones, approximately 83% detected once. Sequencing used tumor tissue, obtained from a patient who underwent chemoradiotherapy. The receptors originated from a human donor with HPV-associated anogenital cancer. Each CDR3 is given with its conserved first and last residue. A D gene is named only where the DNA matches it firmly. The listing skips clone size in some rows; elsewhere it reads once, few, many or a size class.

CDR3 DNA: TGTGCCAGCAGTCCGACAGGGAGTGGGGATCAGCCCCAGCATTTT
CDR3 protein: CASSPTGSGDQPQHF
clone size: once
J gene: TRBJ1-5
D gene: TRBD1
V gene: TRBV7-9

CDR3 DNA: TGTGCCAGCAGTGAAAGAGGGGAGCAGTACTTC
CDR3 protein: CASSERGEQYF
clone size: .
J gene: TRBJ2-7
D gene: .
V gene: TRBV2

CDR3 DNA: TGTGCCAGCAGCGCAGGGGGCGACATTCAGTACTTC
CDR3 protein: CASSAGGDIQYF
clone size: .
J gene: TRBJ2-4
D gene: TRBD1
V gene: TRBV11-2

CDR3 DNA: TGTGCAAGTCGCTTAGCCCCCAGGGGCGATGGCTACACCTTC
CDR3 protein: CASRLAPRGDGYTF
clone size: .
J gene: TRBJ1-2
D gene: .
V gene: TRBV12-2

CDR3 DNA: TGTGCCAGCAACTGGGGGTTTGGGTGGAACACTGAAGCTTTCTTT
CDR3 protein: CASNWGFGWNTEAFF
clone size: .
J gene: TRBJ1-1
D gene: .
V gene: TRBV6-1

CDR3 DNA: TGTGCCAGCAGCCACGCGGAGGCCCATGAAAAACTGTTTTTT
CDR3 protein: CASSHAEAHEKLFF
clone size: .
J gene: TRBJ1-4
D gene: .
V gene: TRBV16

CDR3 DNA: TGTGCCAGCAGCTCCACTCCCGGGGGGAACGTGGGCACAGATACGCAGTATTTT
CDR3 protein: CASSSTPGGNVGTDTQYF
clone size: .
J gene: TRBJ2-3
D gene: TRBD2
V gene: TRBV7-8

CDR3 DNA: TGTGCCAGCAGCTTAGAGGGAAAACTGTTTTTT
CDR3 protein: CASSLEGKLFF
clone size: .
J gene: TRBJ1-4
D gene: .
V gene: TRBV7-9

CDR3 DNA: TGTGCCAGCAACGGGCAGCGATTCTCTGGAAACACCATATATTTT
CDR3 protein: CASNGQRFSGNTIYF
clone size: .
J gene: TRBJ1-3
D gene: .
V gene: TRBV6-4

CDR3 DNA: TGTGCCAGCAGCTTTGGCTTGGAGGGGCAAGCTTTCTTT
CDR3 protein: CASSFGLEGQAFF
clone size: .
J gene: TRBJ1-1
D gene: .
V gene: TRBV7-9

CDR3 DNA: TGTGCCAGTAGGCCTAGCGGGGGGGCCGTCAACACCGGGGAGCTGTTTTTT
CDR3 protein: CASRPSGGAVNTGELFF
clone size: .
J gene: TRBJ2-2
D gene: TRBD2
V gene: TRBV19

CDR3 DNA: TGTGCCTGGAGTATGGGTTACAGGGTCGCATTCCATGGCTACACCTTC
CDR3 protein: CAWSMGYRVAFHGYTF
clone size: .
J gene: TRBJ1-2
D gene: .
V gene: TRBV30

CDR3 DNA: TGTGCCTGGGGGGATGAGGACACTGAAGCTTTCTTT
CDR3 protein: CAWGDEDTEAFF
clone size: few
J gene: TRBJ1-1
D gene: .
V gene: TRBV30

CDR3 DNA: TGTGCCAGCAGGGGCGGTGACTATGGCTACACCTTC
CDR3 protein: CASRGGDYGYTF
clone size: .
J gene: TRBJ1-2
D gene: .
V gene: TRBV27

CDR3 DNA: TGTGCCAGCAGCCAAGAATCCACTTTCTACGAGCAGTACTTC
CDR3 protein: CASSQESTFYEQYF
clone size: .
J gene: TRBJ2-7
D gene: .
V gene: TRBV4-2

CDR3 DNA: TGTGCCAGCAGTTTAGGGGACAGGGGACTCTCCTACGAGCAGTACTTC
CDR3 protein: CASSLGDRGLSYEQYF
clone size: .
J gene: TRBJ2-7
D gene: TRBD1
V gene: TRBV27

CDR3 DNA: TGTGCCAGCAGCGACGCCGGGACAGGGTACCAGCCCCAGCATTTT
CDR3 protein: CASSDAGTGYQPQHF
clone size: .
J gene: TRBJ1-5
D gene: TRBD1
V gene: TRBV5-6

CDR3 DNA: TGTGCCAGTAGGTCTGGCCTGAACACTGAAGCTTTCTTT
CDR3 protein: CASRSGLNTEAFF
clone size: .
J gene: TRBJ1-1
D gene: .
V gene: TRBV19

CDR3 DNA: TGTGCCAGCAGTTACCGGGTGAGGTTGGTCCGTAAGAGCTCTGGAAACACCATATATTTT
CDR3 protein: CASSYRVRLVRKSSGNTIYF
clone size: once
J gene: TRBJ1-3
D gene: .
V gene: TRBV6-8

CDR3 DNA: TGTGCCAGCAGCTCCGCCTTTGAGACCCAGTACTTC
CDR3 protein: CASSSAFETQYF
clone size: .
J gene: TRBJ2-5
D gene: .
V gene: TRBV9

CDR3 DNA: TGTGCCAGCAGCTTAGGGACAGGGCTTTCGTATGAGCAGTTCTTC
CDR3 protein: CASSLGTGLSYEQFF
clone size: .
J gene: TRBJ2-1
D gene: TRBD1
V gene: TRBV7-3

CDR3 DNA: TGTGCCAGCAGCCAAGAGACAGGGTTTGCCACTGAAGCTTTCTTT
CDR3 protein: CASSQETGFATEAFF
clone size: .
J gene: TRBJ1-1
D gene: TRBD1
V gene: TRBV14

CDR3 DNA: TGTGCCAGCAGCTTAGGTGGGGGTTCCACTGAAGCTTTCTTT
CDR3 protein: CASSLGGGSTEAFF
clone size: .
J gene: TRBJ1-1
D gene: .
V gene: TRBV7-2

CDR3 DNA: TGTGCAGATAGCGGGGGGTTAACCTACGAGCAGTACTTC
CDR3 protein: CADSGGLTYEQYF
clone size: .
J gene: TRBJ2-7
D gene: TRBD2
V gene: TRBV2

CDR3 DNA: TGTGCCAGCAGCTTAGCGGTGGACAGCTCTTATGAAAAACTGTTTTTT
CDR3 protein: CASSLAVDSSYEKLFF
clone size: .
J gene: TRBJ1-4
D gene: .
V gene: TRBV11-1

CDR3 DNA: TGTGCCTGGAGTGTCCCCGGGGAGTCCCAGTACTTC
CDR3 protein: CAWSVPGESQYF
clone size: .
J gene: TRBJ2-5
D gene: .
V gene: TRBV30

CDR3 DNA: TGCGCCAGCAGAGGGGCGGTTGAACCCTACGAGCAGTACTTC
CDR3 protein: CASRGAVEPYEQYF
clone size: .
J gene: TRBJ2-7
D gene: .
V gene: TRBV5-1